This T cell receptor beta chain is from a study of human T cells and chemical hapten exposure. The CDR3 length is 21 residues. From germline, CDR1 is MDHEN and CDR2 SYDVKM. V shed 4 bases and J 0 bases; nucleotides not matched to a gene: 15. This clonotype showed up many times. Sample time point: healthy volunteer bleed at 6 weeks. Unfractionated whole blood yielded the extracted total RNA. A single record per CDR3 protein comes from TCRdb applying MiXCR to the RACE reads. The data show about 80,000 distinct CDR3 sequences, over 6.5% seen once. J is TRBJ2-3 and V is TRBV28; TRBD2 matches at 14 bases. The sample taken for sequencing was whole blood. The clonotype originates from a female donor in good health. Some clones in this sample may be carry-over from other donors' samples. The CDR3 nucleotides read TGTGCCAGCAGTTCCGCGAGACTAGCGGGGGGGCGAACCACTAGCACAGATACGCAGTATTTT. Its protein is CASSSARLAGGRTTSTDTQYF.